A selection of T cell receptor beta chains follows, all from one sample in a study of control samples from healthy donors and cancer patients. The table came from immunoSEQ multiplex PCR; TCRdb's copy has only in-frame clones and leaves some out. The repertoire consists of 120,000 to 150,000 clones, with more than 85% occurring once and the leading ten covering 3% to 4%. Sample: blood. These receptors were collected from a man younger than 40 in good health. Each CDR3 is given with its conserved first and last residue. A D gene is named only where the DNA matches it firmly. Size values are once, few and many counts, or a class for expanded clones, and some rows have none.

V gene	D gene	J gene	clone size	CDR3 DNA	CDR3 protein
TRBV19	TRBD1	TRBJ2-1	-	TGTGCCAGTAGTATCCCCCGGACAGGGCAGCAGTTCTTC	CASSIPRTGQQFF
TRBV19	TRBD1	TRBJ1-2	-	TGTGCCAGTATGCGGGGACAGGGCTTTGGCTACACCTTC	CASMRGQGFGYTF
TRBV7-2	-	TRBJ2-7	-	TGTGCCAGCAGCGTAACCGGGACTCCCTACGAGCAGTACTTC	CASSVTGTPYEQYF
TRBV2	-	TRBJ1-1	-	TGTGCCAGCAGCCAGGACAGACTGAACACTGAAGCTTTCTTT	CASSQDRLNTEAFF
TRBV5-4	-	TRBJ1-3	few	TGTGCCAGCAGCCGGCCTTCCGTCGGAAACACCATATATTTT	CASSRPSVGNTIYF
TRBV5-6	TRBD2	TRBJ2-3	once	TGTGCCAGCAGCCCGTGGACTAGCGGGGGCACAGATACGCAGTATTTT	CASSPWTSGGTDTQYF
TRBV9	TRBD2	TRBJ2-7	-	TGTGCCAGCAGCAGCGGGACTGGAAACTACGAGCAGTACTTC	CASSSGTGNYEQYF
TRBV5-6	-	TRBJ1-2	-	TGTGCCAGCAGCTTGTTACGGATCCGAGACTATGGCTACACCTTC	CASSLLRIRDYGYTF
TRBV10-2	TRBD1	TRBJ1-5	-	TGCGCCAGCAGTGATGGGGGACAGGGGTTCAATCAGCCCCAGCATTTT	CASSDGGQGFNQPQHF
TRBV2	-	TRBJ2-7	-	TGTGCCAGCTCCCCTCGGCGGGGGCCGGATGAGCAGTACTTC	CASSPRRGPDEQYF
TRBV28	-	TRBJ2-7	-	TGTGCCAGCAGTTTATATGCGTACGAGCAGTACTTC	CASSLYAYEQYF
TRBV27	TRBD1	TRBJ2-2	-	TGTGCCACCCAAGACGGACAGGGGGCGCTTACCGGGGAGCTGTTTTTT	CATQDGQGALTGELFF
TRBV10-3	-	TRBJ1-2	-	TGTGCCATCAGTGAGTCGCGGGGGCTCCTCTCCTATGGCTACACCTTC	CAISESRGLLSYGYTF
TRBV2	TRBD1	TRBJ2-7	once	TGTGCCAGCAGTTTAGAGGGGGGACAGGGGTTTTACGAGCAGTACTTC	CASSLEGGQGFYEQYF
TRBV11-1	TRBD1	TRBJ2-7	-	TGTGCCAGCAGCAGAAGGACAGGGACAGGTTCTTACGAGCAGTACTTC	CASSRRTGTGSYEQYF
TRBV19	-	TRBJ1-1	-	TGTGCCAGTAGCTCCCGGGGCAACACTGAAGCTTTCTTT	CASSSRGNTEAFF
TRBV7-5	-	TRBJ1-5	-	TGTGCCAGAAGCTTAAAACCCCCCGACAGGGGAGGTCAGCCCCAGCATTTT	CARSLKPPDRGGQPQHF
TRBV6-1	-	TRBJ2-1	-	TGTGCCAGCAGTGAAGTGTGGGGGCAGTACAATGAGCAGTTCTTC	CASSEVWGQYNEQFF
TRBV12-5	TRBD1	TRBJ1-5	-	TGTGCTAGTGGTTTGGTACAAGGGGGCGAAGGCAATCAGCCCCAGCATTTT	CASGLVQGGEGNQPQHF
TRBV27	-	TRBJ2-7	-	TGTGCCAGCAGTTTACCAAGTTACGAGCAGTACTTC	CASSLPSYEQYF
TRBV13	TRBD1	TRBJ2-1	-	TGTGCCAGCAGTTTAACCGGGACAGGGGCAATAGATGAGCAGTTCTTC	CASSLTGTGAIDEQFF
TRBV12-3/TRBV12-4	-	TRBJ2-3	-	TGTGCCAGCAGTTTAAAGCGCACAGATACGCAGTATTTT	CASSLKRTDTQYF
TRBV27	-	TRBJ1-3	-	TGTGCCAGCAGTTGGGACGCCGGAAACACCATATATTTT	CASSWDAGNTIYF
TRBV4-2	-	TRBJ2-7	-	TGTGCCAGCAGCCAGGGCCGGGATAACTACTACGAGCAGTACTTC	CASSQGRDNYYEQYF
TRBV28	TRBD1	TRBJ2-1	few	TGTGCCAGCAGTGCCGGTTTCTTCGGGACAGGGGACAATGAGCAGTTCTTC	CASSAGFFGTGDNEQFF
TRBV5-6	-	TRBJ2-7	-	TGTGCCAGCAGCTTGCCGGTGGGGTCCTACGAGCAGTACTTC	CASSLPVGSYEQYF
TRBV27	-	TRBJ1-3	-	TGTGCCAGCACCCATACCCGGTTCTCTGGAAACACCATATATTTT	CASTHTRFSGNTIYF
TRBV19	-	TRBJ1-1	-	TGTGCCAGTAGTATCGCCGGAAGCCTTGAAGCTTTCTTT	CASSIAGSLEAFF
TRBV12-5	TRBD1	TRBJ1-2	-	TGTGCTAGTGGTTTGGTACAAGACAGTTTCCTTCGGGACTTCGCTGAAGGGGGCGATGGCTACACCTTC	CASGLVQDSFLRDFAEGGDGYTF
TRBV19	-	TRBJ2-3	-	TGTGCCAGTAGTGCGGTGATCACAGATACGCAGTATTTT	CASSAVITDTQYF
TRBV15	-	TRBJ2-6	-	TGTGCCACCAGCTCCCACTCCTCTGGGGCCAACGTCCTGACTTTC	CATSSHSSGANVLTF
TRBV7-9	-	TRBJ1-1	-	TGTGCCAGCAGCCTAGACTCTTACACTGAAGCTTTCTTT	CASSLDSYTEAFF
TRBV19	-	TRBJ2-1	-	TGTGCCAGTAGTATAGGGGGGGGCGCCTACAATGAGCAGTTCTTC	CASSIGGGAYNEQFF
TRBV3-1/TRBV3-2	-	TRBJ2-1	-	TGTGCCAGCAGCCAAGTTAGGGGTTCCTACAATGAGCAGTTCTTC	CASSQVRGSYNEQFF
TRBV5-1	-	TRBJ1-1	-	TGCGCCAGCAGCTTGGGAAGGAGCCCCCTGAACACTGAAGCTTTCTTT	CASSLGRSPLNTEAFF
TRBV27	TRBD2	TRBJ2-7	-	TGTGCCAGCAGCCTAGCGGGGGCCGAGCAGTACTTC	CASSLAGAEQYF
TRBV7-9	-	TRBJ1-4	-	TGTGCCAGCAGCGATAACCGGGTGAGACTGTTTTTT	CASSDNRVRLFF